What follows are 14 T cell receptor beta chains derived from one specimen sequenced in a study of blood T cell repertoires in COVID-19. Assay: immunoSEQ multiplex PCR; the TCRdb copy retains only in-frame clones and omits some. The sample gives hundreds of thousands of clones, 92% of which show up once; over 0.75% is in the top ten. The material sequenced was peripheral blood. The receptors stem from a man aged 60 to 75 with COVID-19, enrolled during active disease.

This chain uses TRBV5-4 with TRBJ2-1, with D perhaps matching TRBD1 (6 bases). The CDR3 is 12 amino acids. Germline-derived CDR1 and CDR2 are SGHNT and YYREEE (reference sequence). The V end lost 2 bases, the J end lost 10 bases, and 10 bases lay between the germline ends. The CDR3 DNA reads TGTGCCAGCAGCTTACAGGGACCCGAGCAGTTCTTC. It encodes CASSLQGPEQFF.

The chain uses TRBV19 and TRBJ1-1; 8 bases are shared with TRBD1. V lost 7 bases, J lost 2 bases, and 6 bases stayed unmatched. Germline V gene lookup returns CDR1 LNHDA and CDR2 SQIVND (reference sequence). The CDR3 covers 14 residues. CDR3 nucleotides: TGTGCCAGTAATCACAGGGGGGGAAACACTGAAGCTTTCTTT. It translates to CASNHRGGNTEAFF.

This clone has more than one count but fewer than ten. DNA for the CDR3: TGTGCCAGCAGCATACGACTAGCGGGGCACTTCGAGCAGTACTTC. This codes for CASSIRLAGHFEQYF. The rearrangement links TRBV13 to TRBJ2-7; TRBD2 aligns across 11 bases. The trim removed 5 bases at V and 6 bases at J, leaving 9 bases unmatched. CDR1 and CDR2 from the germline V gene are PRHDT and FYEKMQ (reference sequence). The CDR3 is 15 amino acids.

The chain carries TRBV19 and TRBJ2-7; TRBD2 agrees at 9 bases. Germline V CDR1 and CDR2: LNHDA, SQIVND (reference sequence). The CDR3 spans 15 residues. With 3 bases clipped from V and 2 bases from J, the junction kept 5 bases outside the gene matches. CDR3 residues: CASSMASGTPYEQYF. CDR3 DNA: TGTGCCAGTAGTATGGCTAGCGGGACCCCCTACGAGCAGTACTTC.

This clone showed up just a few times. This rearrangement joins TRBV9 to TRBJ2-2; 11 positions agree with TRBD2. The CDR3 consists of 17 residues. Germline V gene sequence: CDR1 SGDLS, CDR2 YYNGEE. J lost 3 bases, V lost 3 bases, and 7 bases had no gene match. The CDR3 loop reads CASSDRRGLADTGELFF. The CDR3 nucleotides are TGTGCCAGCAGCGACCGAAGGGGACTAGCGGACACCGGGGAGCTGTTTTTT.

The chain uses TRBV30 and TRBJ2-7, with 7 bases that match TRBD1. The V gene end was trimmed by 5 bases and the J gene end by 2 bases; junction bases not matched to a gene: 9. Germline CDR1 GTSNPN, CDR2 SVGIG (reference sequence). This CDR3 region has 14 residues. The DNA for the CDR3 is TGTGCCTGGGCAACAGGGGACCCCCCCTACGAGCAGTACTTC. This codes for CAWATGDPPYEQYF.

The chain has TRBV5-5 and TRBJ1-1; perhaps TRBD1 as D (5 bases). Germline V gives CDR1 SGHKS, CDR2 YYEKEE (reference sequence). Trimming pared 4 bases from V and 1 base from J, leaving 11 bases between. This CDR3 is built from 14 residues. CDR3: CASSTGGENTEAFF. The CDR3, as DNA: TGTGCCAGCAGCACGGGGGGAGAGAACACTGAAGCTTTCTTT.

V gene TRBV6-5 combines with J gene TRBJ2-5, with a possible D match to TRBD1 (6 bases). V was trimmed by 9 bases and J by 4 bases, leaving 15 bases between them. This CDR3 comprises 13 residues. Germline CDR1 and CDR2: MNHEY and SVGAGI. The CDR3 is CASKQGELETQYF. Here the CDR3 DNA reads TGTGCCAGTAAACAGGGAGAACTAGAGACCCAGTACTTC.

The chain carries TRBV9 and TRBJ2-7, with D perhaps matching TRBD2 (5 bases). This CDR3 is built from 15 residues. The V end lost 0 bases, the J end lost 4 bases, and 14 bases lay between the germline ends. The germline CDR1 and CDR2 sequences are SGDLS and YYNGEE. The CDR3 loop is CASSVAAGREYEQYF. The CDR3 nucleotides read TGTGCCAGCAGCGTAGCCGCCGGTCGGGAATACGAGCAGTACTTC.

The chain has TRBV18 and TRBJ2-7; tentative D call: TRBD1 (6 bases). The V end was cut by 5 bases, the J end by 2 bases, with 16 bases between. The germline V gene encodes CDR1 KGHSH and CDR2 LQKENI. The CDR3 length is 15 residues. The CDR3 protein is CASSSRTQGTYEQYF. DNA of the CDR3: TGTGCCAGCTCAAGCCGTACACAGGGAACCTACGAGCAGTACTTC.

This chain links TRBV19 with TRBJ1-2, with a weak D call TRBD1 (5 bases). Germline V lookup: CDR1 LNHDA, CDR2 SQIVND (reference sequence). Trimming pared 7 bases from V and 8 bases from J, leaving 23 bases between. The CDR3 length is 15 residues. The CDR3 reads CASTPQVGPSLGYTF. The DNA for the CDR3 is TGTGCCAGTACCCCCCAAGTGGGGCCGTCCCTCGGCTACACCTTC.

This chain links TRBV7-2 with TRBJ1-6; D uncertain. The CDR3 totals 15 residues. Trimming left V 1 base short and J 7 bases short, with 11 bases between. The germline V gene has CDR1 SGHTA and CDR2 FQGNSA. The CDR3: CASSLGAGWNSPLHF. CDR3 DNA: TGTGCCAGCAGCTTAGGTGCCGGGTGGAATTCACCCCTCCACTTT.

This chain connects TRBV2 to TRBJ2-7, with TRBD2 matching over 10 bases. Germline CDR1 is SNHLY and CDR2 is FYNNEI. After removal of 3 bases from V and 2 bases from J, the junction contained 7 bases not matched to a gene. The CDR3 sequence is 16 residues long. CDR3 region: CASSEMGGLAAYEQYF. The CDR3 DNA follows: TGTGCCAGCAGTGAGATGGGAGGACTAGCGGCCTACGAGCAGTACTTC.

The chain has TRBV19 and TRBJ1-1; 7 bases map to TRBD1. The CDR3 covers 15 residues. With V trimmed by 4 bases and J by 6 bases, 11 bases remained unmatched. Per germline, CDR1 LNHDA and CDR2 SQIVND (reference sequence). The DNA for the CDR3 is TGTGCCAGTAGTACCCAACAGGGGTTATCGGCTGAAGCTTTCTTT. This translates into CASSTQQGLSAEAFF.